These 15 T cell receptor beta chains share one sample of origin, sequenced in a study of T cells in Graves' hyperthyroidism and ophthalmopathy. The TCR beta CDR3 regions underwent amplification using RNA transcripts as the source. The HTBI primer set was used in a first-round RT-PCR of the TCR CDR3. A single record per CDR3 protein comes from TCRdb applying MiXCR to the multiplex PCR reads. Here the sample spans fewer than 550,000 distinct CDR3 sequences, more than 15% being singletons. The sequenced material came from blood. These receptors all stem from a woman aged 18-35 years with Graves' hyperthyroidism.

This clonotype was found many times. The chain links TRBV7-2 to TRBJ1-2; 11 positions match TRBD1. V dropped 1 base and J dropped 6; count of bases not matched to a gene: 16. This CDR3 comprises 19 residues. CDR1 is SGHTA and CDR2 is FQGNSA in the germline V gene. The CDR3 sequence is CASSLEPRPWTGGSNGYTF. The DNA for the CDR3 is TGTGCCAGCAGCTTAGAGCCCCGACCTTGGACAGGGGGCTCCAATGGCTACACCTTC.

This clonotype was counted between two and nine times. V and J are TRBV5-5 and TRBJ1-5; 7 bases are a match to TRBD1. The V gene's germline CDR1 is SGHKS and CDR2 YYEKEE (reference sequence). V gave up 4 bases and J gave up 0 bases; unmatched junction bases: 10. CDR3 length: 17 residues. The CDR3 here is CASSPEDRAYSNQPQHF. The CDR3 bases are TGTGCCAGCAGCCCCGAAGACAGGGCTTATAGCAATCAGCCCCAGCATTTT.

On this clonotype itself: A single base separates this from a much larger clone, so it may be a read error. The genes are TRBV12-3 or TRBV12-4 and TRBJ1-3, with D uncertain. This CDR3 region has 14 residues. In DNA, the CDR3 is TGTGCCAGCAGTTTTATTAGACCCCTGACCACCACATATTTT. Translation gives CASSFIRPLTTTYF.

This clonotype was observed many times. V gene TRBV20-1 combines with J gene TRBJ2-1; 7 bases map to TRBD2. Germline CDR1 is DFQATT and CDR2 is SNEGSKA (reference sequence). This CDR3 has 17 residues. Trimming removed 6 bases from V and 5 bases from J; junction bases left unmatched: 19. The chain's CDR3 is CSALSFGGGASHNEQFF. CDR3 nucleotide sequence: TGCAGTGCCCTGTCCTTTGGGGGGGGAGCATCCCACAATGAGCAGTTCTTC.

This clonotype came up many times. The chain joins TRBV20-1 to TRBJ2-1; 8 bases match TRBD2. After removal of 2 bases from V and 4 bases from J, the junction contained 7 bases not matched to a gene. Germline CDR1 reads DFQATT; CDR2 reads SNEGSKA (reference sequence). CDR3 size: 15 residues. The CDR3 here is CSARPGGWGYNEQFF. The CDR3 nucleotides are TGCAGTGCTAGACCGGGGGGGTGGGGATACAATGAGCAGTTCTTC.

This clonotype appeared a single time. A much larger clone is a single base away; this may be a read error. The chain has TRBV18 and TRBJ1-2, with 7 positions matching TRBD1. Germline loops: CDR1 KGHSH, CDR2 LQKENI. The CDR3 length is 15 residues. For the CDR3, the DNA is TGTGCCAGCTCGGAAACGGCAGCCACCAAAGGGGGCTGCACCTTC. Protein sequence: CASSETAATKGGCTF.

The gene calls are TRBV4-1 and TRBJ1-5; TRBD1 agrees at 10 bases. CDR3 length: 15 amino acids. The J segment lost 6 bases and the V segment lost 5 bases, leaving 7 bases of the junction unmatched. CDR1 and CDR2 (germline): MGHRA, YSYEKL. In nucleotides, the CDR3 is TGCGCCAGCAGCTACCCGGACAGGGGGAGTCAGCCCCAGCATTTT. Translated, it gives CASSYPDRGSQPQHF.

The chain couples TRBV5-1 to TRBJ2-1; tentatively, D is TRBD1 (6 bases). The end of the DNA aligns better with TRBJ2-7, so the J call may be wrong. CDR1 SGHRS and CDR2 YFSETQ come from the germline V gene. This CDR3 contains 17 residues. CDR3 amino acids: CASSLGVGAVSYNEQYF. DNA of the CDR3: TGCGCCAGCAGCTTGGGGGTGGGGGCCGTTTCCTACAATGAGCAGTACTTC.

A few counts support this clonotype. A much larger clone lies a single base off, so this may be a read error. The rearrangement joins TRBV11-2 to TRBJ2-3; D is perhaps TRBD1 (6 bases). V was clipped by 5 bases and J by 2 bases, with 14 bases between them. Germline CDR1 and CDR2: SGHAT and FQNNGV. The CDR3 is 15 amino acids. CDR3 nucleotide sequence: TGTGCCAGCAGCCCGAGGACAGTTACCACAGATACGCAGTATTTT. Translated, it gives CASSPRTVTTDTQYF. Filled out from reference TRBV11-2 and TRBJ2-3, the complete variable domain reads EAGVAQSPRYKIIEKRQSVAFWCNPISGHATLYWYQQILGQGPKLLIQFQNNGVVDDSQLPKDRFSAERLKGVDSTLKIQPAKLEDSAVYLCASSPRTVTTDTQYFGPGTRLTVL.

This clonotype was seen repeatedly, ten times or more. V and J are TRBV12-3 or TRBV12-4 and TRBJ2-1; a weak D match, TRBD2 (6 bases). V was clipped by 3 bases and J by 6 bases, with 15 bases between them. This CDR3 comprises 15 residues. Here the CDR3 reads CASSLSIPGSNEQFF. DNA of the CDR3: TGTGCCAGCAGTTTGAGTATCCCCGGGAGCAATGAGCAGTTCTTC.

The table lists this clonotype with a few counts. The rearrangement links TRBV11-1 to TRBJ1-4, with a tentative D call TRBD1 (6 bases). V dropped 5 bases and J dropped 12 bases, with 19 bases sitting between them. CDR1 and CDR2 from the germline V gene are SGHAT and FQDESV (reference sequence). The CDR3 is made up of 14 amino acids. The DNA of the CDR3 is TGTGCCAGCAGCACCACCCCAGGGGCGCCGGAACTGTTTTTT. Protein sequence: CASSTTPGAPELFF.

This clonotype occurred a few times. V usage is TRBV6-1 and J usage is TRBJ1-6, with D tentatively TRBD1 (5 bases). Deletions cut 7 bases from V and 6 bases from J, with 25 bases between. Germline V CDR1 and CDR2: MNHNS, SASEGT. This CDR3 region has 18 residues. CDR3 coding DNA: TGTGCCAGCATCCGAGCCCTCCGGGACGGAGAACTTAATTCACCCCTCCACTTT. This gives the protein CASIRALRDGELNSPLHF.

Ten or more counts support this clonotype. The chain has TRBV12-3 or TRBV12-4 and TRBJ1-5; tentative D call: TRBD1 (6 bases). Deletions cut 3 bases from V and 1 base from J, with 13 bases between. The CDR3 consists of 16 residues. The CDR3 sequence: CASSLGGRVSNQPQHF. CDR3 sequence (DNA): TGTGCCAGCAGTTTGGGGGGCAGGGTAAGCAATCAGCCCCAGCATTTT.

The CDR3, as DNA: TGTGCCAGCAGCTTAGCGCGACAGGCCGAGCAGTACTTC. As protein: CASSLARQAEQYF. V usage is TRBV7-6 and J usage is TRBJ2-7; possibly TRBD1 for D (6 bases). CDR1 SGHVS and CDR2 FNYEAQ come from the germline V gene. This CDR3 has 13 amino acids. Trimming left V 0 bases short and J 6 bases short, with 9 bases between.

This clonotype was seen at least ten times. J is TRBJ2-1 and V is TRBV2; 7 bases match TRBD2. After removal of 6 bases from V and 5 bases from J, the junction contained 7 bases not matched to a gene. Germline V gene sequence: CDR1 SNHLY, CDR2 FYNNEI. CDR3 length equals 14 residues. The CDR3 loop reads CASRTSPFNNEQFF. As DNA, the CDR3 is TGTGCCAGCAGGACTAGCCCCTTTAACAATGAGCAGTTCTTC.